Below, 20 T cell receptor beta chains from the same sample are listed, as sequenced in a study of T cell changes during pregnancy in multiple sclerosis. Repertoires were generated with immunoSEQ multiplex PCR, while TCRdb's copy carries only in-frame clones and drops some. The repertoire holds 70,000 to 75,000 clones, with approximately 92% as singletons. The sequenced sample was peripheral blood, obtained in the second trimester of pregnancy. These receptors came from a female donor in good health, enrolled as a control in a pregnancy study.

V usage is TRBV18 and J usage is TRBJ2-7; 7 bases fit TRBD2. V dropped 3 bases and J dropped 0; count of bases not matched to a gene: 2. Per the germline V gene, CDR1 is KGHSH and CDR2 is LQKENI. The CDR3 consists of 14 residues. Here the CDR3 DNA reads TGTGCCAGCTCACCGGGGGGGTCCTCCTACGAGCAGTACTTC. As protein: CASSPGGSSYEQYF.

V is TRBV4-2 and J is TRBJ1-1; 7 positions match TRBD1. The CDR3 consists of 17 residues. J was trimmed by 0 bases and V by 2 bases; bases with no gene match: 9. CDR1 and CDR2 from the germline V gene are LGHNA and YNFKEQ. The CDR3 here is CASSQTYRQGVNTEAFF. The DNA for the CDR3 is TGTGCCAGCAGCCAAACCTATCGACAGGGAGTGAACACTGAAGCTTTCTTT.

The V and J genes are TRBV28 and TRBJ1-6, with 7 bases lining up with TRBD1. The CDR3 sequence is 14 residues long. Germline V gene lookup returns CDR1 MDHEN and CDR2 SYDVKM. Trimming at V came to 8 bases and at J to 7 bases, leaving 8 bases not matched to a gene. CDR3 in amino acids: CASRDSGGNSPLHF. The CDR3 nucleotides are TGTGCCAGCCGGGACAGCGGCGGGAATTCACCCCTCCACTTT. The whole variable domain, filled in from reference TRBV28 and TRBJ1-6, reads DVKVTQSSRYLVKRTGEKVFLECVQDMDHENMFWYRQDPGLGLRLIYFSYDVKMKEKGDIPEGYSVSREKKERFSLILESASTNQTSMYLCASRDSGGNSPLHFGNGTRLTVT.

The genes are TRBV7-2 and TRBJ2-3; 7 nucleotides align to TRBD2. Looked up from germline, CDR1 is SGHTA and CDR2 is FQGNSA. The CDR3 has 13 amino acids. The V segment lost 3 bases and the J segment 8 bases; nucleotides outside the gene matches: 5. The CDR3 DNA sequence: TGTGCCAGCAGCTTCTACGGGGAGGGTACGCAGTATTTT. Encoded protein: CASSFYGEGTQYF.

The CDR3 nucleotides are TGCGCCAGCAGCCAAGATCGGGGGGGGAGAGGGGAGCTGTTTTTT. Its protein product is CASSQDRGGRGELFF. The genes are TRBV4-3 and TRBJ2-2; 8 nucleotides line up with TRBD2. V lost 0 bases and J lost 8; bases outside the gene matches: 5. Germline V gene lookup returns CDR1 LGHNA and CDR2 YSLEER. The CDR3 spans 15 residues.

The chain employs TRBV14 and TRBJ1-1; 8 bases line up with TRBD1. This CDR3 spans 14 amino acids. The V gene end was trimmed by 6 bases and the J gene end by 1 base; junction bases not matched to a gene: 4. In germline, CDR1 is SGHDN, CDR2 FVKESK. CDR3 DNA: TGTGCCAGCAGGAGGGACAGGAGGAACACTGAAGCTTTCTTT. Residues: CASRRDRRNTEAFF.

The chain employs TRBV19 and TRBJ2-3, with 11 bases matching TRBD2. V lost 4 bases, J lost 7 bases, and 7 bases stayed unmatched. The CDR3 loop spans 15 amino acids. Per germline, CDR1 LNHDA and CDR2 SQIVND (reference sequence). The CDR3 spells CASSTVAGGPNTQYF. CDR3 coding DNA: TGTGCCAGTAGTACCGTAGCGGGGGGGCCAAATACGCAGTATTTT.

V is TRBV9 and J is TRBJ1-6; 8 bases map to TRBD1. The CDR3 consists of 13 residues. Unmatched junction bases numbered 1, after V lost 5 bases and J lost 6 bases. Germline CDR1 reads SGDLS; CDR2 reads YYNGEE. DNA of the CDR3: TGTGCCAGCAGAGGACAGGGTAATTCACCCCTCCACTTT. Translating it yields CASRGQGNSPLHF.

This chain uses TRBV13 with TRBJ1-2, with D possibly being TRBD1 (5 bases). The CDR3 covers 16 residues. Deletions cut 4 bases from V and 8 bases from J, with 23 bases between. Germline V gives CDR1 PRHDT, CDR2 FYEKMQ (reference sequence). CDR3 bases: TGTGCCAGCAGCTCAACGATGAGTGAGGCCGGGGGAGGCTACACCTTC. Translation gives CASSSTMSEAGGGYTF.

This rearrangement joins TRBV7-2 to TRBJ1-5; weak D call: TRBD1 (5 bases). This CDR3 has 15 amino acids. Trimming stripped 2 bases from V and 3 bases from J, with 11 bases between. The germline V gene has CDR1 SGHTA and CDR2 FQGNSA. CDR3 amino acids: CASSLNSGPNQPQHF. CDR3 nucleotides: TGTGCCAGCAGCTTAAACTCAGGGCCCAATCAGCCCCAGCATTTT.

This clone showed up just once. CDR3 region: CASSLTPGQGARAFF. The CDR3 nucleotides are TGTGCCAGCAGCTTAACCCCCGGACAGGGGGCCCGCGCTTTCTTT. The V call is TRBV7-3, the J call TRBJ1-1, with 11 bases identical to TRBD1. CDR3 length: 15 amino acids. Trimming removed 0 bases from V and 11 bases from J; junction bases left unmatched: 8. From germline, CDR1 is SGHTA and CDR2 FQGTGA.

The rearrangement uses TRBV9 and TRBJ2-1; perhaps TRBD2 as D (6 bases). Looked up from germline, CDR1 is SGDLS and CDR2 is YYNGEE. This CDR3 is built from 14 residues. Between the trimmed V and J ends, which lost 4 bases and 9 bases, there was a span of 17 bases. The CDR3 loop reads CASSPSLGGSEQFF. CDR3 sequence (DNA): TGTGCCAGCAGCCCGAGCCTGGGGGGATCTGAGCAGTTCTTC.

The chain links TRBV15 to TRBJ2-5; D might be TRBD1 (5 bases). Germline V gene sequence: CDR1 LNHNV, CDR2 YYDKDF (reference sequence). The CDR3 runs to 14 residues. V was cut by 4 bases and J by 4 bases, with 13 bases left in between. CDR3 in amino acids: CATSIPGIAETQYF. The DNA of the CDR3 is TGTGCCACCAGCATACCAGGGATCGCAGAGACCCAGTACTTC.

The V call is TRBV5-6, the J call TRBJ2-2, with TRBD1 matching 9 bases. Germline loops: CDR1 SGHDT, CDR2 YYEEEE. The CDR3 covers 16 residues. V lost 3 bases to trimming and J lost 0 bases; unmatched junction nucleotides: 3. CDR3 in DNA: TGTGCCAGCAGCTCGAACAGGGGGCCGAACACCGGGGAGCTGTTTTTT. Translating it yields CASSSNRGPNTGELFF.

V gene TRBV15 combines with J gene TRBJ2-1; no reliable D call. From germline, CDR1 is LNHNV and CDR2 YYDKDF (reference sequence). CDR3 length: 13 amino acids. Trimming cost V 0 bases and J 13 bases, with 13 bases left between them. The CDR3: CATSRDRLEAQFF. CDR3 sequence (DNA): TGTGCCACCAGCAGAGATCGGCTAGAGGCTCAGTTCTTC.

The V call is TRBV6-5, the J call TRBJ2-5; TRBD2 is a possible D gene (6 bases). The V end was cut by 4 bases, the J end by 5 bases, with 20 bases between. The CDR3 spans 16 residues. CDR1 is MNHEY and CDR2 is SVGAGI in the germline V gene. The CDR3 is CASSWRERGLRETQYF. CDR3 in DNA: TGTGCCAGCAGTTGGAGGGAAAGGGGCTTACGGGAGACCCAGTACTTC.

The rearrangement uses TRBV7-2 and TRBJ1-1; TRBD1 aligns across 8 bases. The J segment lost 0 bases and the V segment lost 4 bases, leaving 7 bases of the junction unmatched. Germline CDR1 reads SGHTA; CDR2 reads FQGNSA. The CDR3 is 16 residues long. The CDR3 is CASSSRTGSMNTEAFF. The DNA of the CDR3 is TGTGCCAGCAGCTCCCGGACAGGGTCAATGAACACTGAAGCTTTCTTT.

The chain is built from TRBV7-6 and TRBJ2-7; no clear D. Germline V gene data show CDR1 as SGHVS and CDR2 as FNYEAQ. V gave up 5 bases and J gave up 2 bases, with 7 bases separating them. The CDR3 spans 12 residues. DNA for the CDR3: TGTGCCAGCAGCCCAGAACCCTACGAGCAGTACTTC. This encodes CASSPEPYEQYF.

The CDR3 DNA sequence: TGTGCCAGCAGTCTGGACAGGGGGACCGGGGAGCTGTTTTTT. It is translated as CASSLDRGTGELFF. The V call is TRBV27, the J call TRBJ2-2; 10 positions match TRBD1. Germline CDR1 and CDR2: MNHEY and SMNVEV (reference sequence). V trimming: 5 bases; J trimming: 5 bases; junction bases outside the gene matches: 2. The CDR3 covers 14 residues.

The rearrangement joins TRBV4-3 to TRBJ2-1; 10 nucleotides align to TRBD2. The CDR3 has 16 residues. The V segment lost 3 bases and the J segment 5 bases; nucleotides outside the gene matches: 7. Germline lookup yields CDR1 LGHNA and CDR2 YSLEER. The CDR3 DNA reads TGCGCCAGCAGCCAGAAAGCGGGGGGGATAAACAATGAGCAGTTCTTC. Amino acid sequence: CASSQKAGGINNEQFF.